This T cell receptor (beta chain) was observed in a study of blood T cell repertoires in COVID-19 (dated by TCRdb to about 2020). Regarding the study in general: Samples from collaborators originated in the United States, Italy and Spain and spanned both the acute and convalescent phases of COVID-19. Sample metadata almost always included a de-identified subject ID, COVID-19 status, age in years and sex. The material from the prospective study consisted of cDNA or gDNA derived from T cells, B-cell-depleted T cells, or PBMCs. Samples came from the ongoing ImmuneRACE study (first 160 participants) plus 1,254 subjects from 6 global collaborators. A freely available public database, intended as a resource for researchers studying the immune response to SARS-CoV-2, is where the repertoires were released. Where available, HLA class I and class II types were obtained from metadata supplied by the sample provider rather than from assay-based typing. Subjects who had been exposed to COVID-19, were actively infected with it, or had recovered from it provided the deeply sampled blood TCRbeta repertoires that made up the dataset.

For this clone: Its antigen is currently not known. Base qualities were left out, and no much larger clone turns up one base away.

Broad study findings and their caveats: The amount of clinical and demographic metadata varied by source and participant and was provided uncurated.

The CDR3 numbers 15 residues from cysteine through phenylalanine. Only the CDR3 DNA is retained, 45 bases long and in frame from the first base. Germline trimming amounts to 3 bases on V and 4 bases on J, with 6 as the count of junction bases outside the gene matches. The germline V gene encodes CDR1 MNHNS and CDR2 SASEGT. The immunoSEQ Assay, a bias-controlled multiplex PCR, was used to amplify TCRbeta CDR3 regions from genomic DNA. The published analysis was carried out like this. Nucleated cell counts per sample were estimated from amplification of reference gene primers within the assay. To quantify the absolute abundance of each unique TCRbeta CDR3 rearrangement, sequence reads were collapsed and filtered. Productive Simpson clonality was computed per sample as the square root of Simpson's diversity index over productive rearrangements. The immuneACCESS repertoire file appears here via TCRdb, limited to in-frame rearrangements. These files lack a portion of the clones; in checked studies, under half of the deficit traces to unresolved V genes, and the cause of the others is not known. V, J and clone size reflect that table, while D and trimming were determined from the DNA. A total of some 130,000 clones appear in this sample, 65% to 80% of them only once. The ten biggest clones cover around 13% of the sample.

The collaborating institutions used their own protocols to collect whole blood in K2EDTA tubes. For TCRbeta analysis, collaborators shipped samples in one of three forms: frozen whole blood, isolated PBMCs, or DNA extracted from either of those sample types. Rearrangement joined TRBV6-1 to TRBJ2-7, and TRBD1 matches 10 of the central bases. The sequencing sample was made of peripheral blood. This TCR was recovered from a man older than 75 with acute or convalescent COVID-19. The nucleotide sequence is TGTGCCAGCAGTGAGGGGACAGGGGCGGTTTACGAGCAGTACTTC. Its product reads: CASSEGTGAVYEQYF.